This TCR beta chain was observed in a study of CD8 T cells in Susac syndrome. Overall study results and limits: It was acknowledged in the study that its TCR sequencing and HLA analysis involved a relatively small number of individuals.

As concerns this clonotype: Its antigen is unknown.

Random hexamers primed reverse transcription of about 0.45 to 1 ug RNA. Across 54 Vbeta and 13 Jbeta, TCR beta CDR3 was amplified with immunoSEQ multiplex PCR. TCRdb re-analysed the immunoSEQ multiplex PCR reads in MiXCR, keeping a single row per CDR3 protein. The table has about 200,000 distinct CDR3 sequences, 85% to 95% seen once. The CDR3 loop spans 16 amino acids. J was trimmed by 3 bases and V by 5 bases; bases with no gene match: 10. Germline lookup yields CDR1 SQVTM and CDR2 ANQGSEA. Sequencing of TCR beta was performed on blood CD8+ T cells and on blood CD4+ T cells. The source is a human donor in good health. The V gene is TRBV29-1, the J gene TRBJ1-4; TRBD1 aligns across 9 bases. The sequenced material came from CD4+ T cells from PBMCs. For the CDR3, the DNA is TGCAGCGTTTGTCGGGACAGGGATGTCGCTAATGAAAAACTGTTTTTT. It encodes CSVCRDRDVANEKLFF.